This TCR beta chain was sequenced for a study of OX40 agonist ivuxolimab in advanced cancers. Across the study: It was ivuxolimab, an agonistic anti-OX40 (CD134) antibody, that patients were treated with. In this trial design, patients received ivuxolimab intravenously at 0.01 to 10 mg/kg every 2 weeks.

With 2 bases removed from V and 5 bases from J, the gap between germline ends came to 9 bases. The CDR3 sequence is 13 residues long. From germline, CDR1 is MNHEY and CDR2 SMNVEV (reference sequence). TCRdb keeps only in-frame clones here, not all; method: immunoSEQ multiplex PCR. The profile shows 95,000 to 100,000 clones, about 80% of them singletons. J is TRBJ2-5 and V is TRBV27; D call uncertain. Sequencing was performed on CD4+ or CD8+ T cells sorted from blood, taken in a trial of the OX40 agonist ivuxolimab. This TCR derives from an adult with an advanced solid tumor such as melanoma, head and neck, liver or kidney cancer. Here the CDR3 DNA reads TGTGCCAGCAGTTTAGGGAACTCGGAGACCCAGTACTTC. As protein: CASSLGNSETQYF.